This T cell receptor (beta chain) stems from a study of cytomegalovirus exposure and HLA in healthy donors. Both 60 Vbeta primers and 13 Jbeta primers went into the PCR. Libraries were prepared by immunoSEQ multiplex PCR; TCRdb keeps only in-frame clonotypes and omits some of them. Its table lists 100,000 or so clones. The trim removed 0 bases at V and 2 bases at J, leaving 5 bases unmatched. The CDR3 runs to 16 residues. Looked up from germline, CDR1 is MDHEN and CDR2 is SYDVKM. The chain carries TRBV28 and TRBJ2-3; 7 positions match TRBD2. The sequence was collected from a woman aged 30 to 39 in good health and CMV-seronegative. What was sequenced was PBMCs. CDR3 bases: TGTGCCAGCAGTTTATGGGGGCTAGCGGCCACAGATACGCAGTATTTT. Translation: CASSLWGLAATDTQYF.